This TCR beta chain is drawn from a study of T cells in Graves' hyperthyroidism and ophthalmopathy. Study-wide findings and caveats: Ophthalmopathy could be told apart from stable hyperthyroidism with a 13 V-J model.

This clonotype was recorded at least ten times. Its specificity is unknown. There were TCR beta CDR3 regions amplified from RNA transcripts. An initial round of RT-PCR targeting the TCR CDR3 relied on the HTBI primer set. In TCRdb, the multiplex PCR reads were re-called with MiXCR into one record per CDR3 protein. Here the sample spans hundreds of thousands of distinct CDR3 sequences, roughly 14% being singletons. This CDR3 has 14 residues. Between the trimmed V and J ends, which lost 5 bases and 2 bases, there was a span of 12 bases. CDR1 SGHTA and CDR2 FQGNSA come from the germline V gene. Uncontrolled infection, other autoimmune disease, pregnancy or lactation disqualified patients from enrolment. Source material for PBMCs was roughly 10 ml fresh peripheral blood.

Sequencing input: blood. The chain carries TRBV7-2 and TRBJ1-2; possible D gene TRBD1, 5 bases. The TCR was taken from a woman in her 40s with Graves' ophthalmopathy. This CDR3 is CASSARDGNYGYTF. The CDR3 DNA reads as TGTGCCAGCAGCGCCCGGGACGGAAACTATGGCTACACCTTC.